This passage covers 6 T cell receptor beta chains from one sample sequenced in a study of shared clonotypes between healthy human individuals (dated by TCRdb to between 2020 and 2021). Preparation of the library involved the immunoSEQ multiplex PCR assay. TCRdb obtained this table from immuneACCESS and retained in-frame rearrangements with V and J assigned. These tables miss some clones; where compared with another copy, unresolved V genes account for less than half of the shortfall, and the remainder is unexplained. The sample table lists over 850,000 clones, approximately 80% of them with a count of one. About 0.52% of the sample lies in the top ten. The sample consisted of memory CD4+ T cells from PBMCs. What this sample's cell subset or site label stands for: CD45RA-negative fraction. The receptors shown here come from a man between 18 and 35 years old in good health. Some clones in this sample may be carry-over from other donors' samples.

Worth noting for this clone: Other DNA sequences in the sample encode the same CDR3. The genes are TRBV5-1 and TRBJ1-3; D might be TRBD1 (6 bases). Per the germline V gene, CDR1 is SGHRS and CDR2 is YFSETQ. The V gene lost 3 bases and the J gene lost 0 bases, with 10 bases spanning the gap. This CDR3 region has 15 residues. CDR3 in amino acids: CASSSTTGSGNTIYF. For the CDR3, the DNA is TGCGCCAGCAGCTCCACGACAGGCTCTGGAAACACCATATATTTT. The entire variable domain, with the rest obtained from reference TRBV5-1 and TRBJ1-3, is as follows: KAGVTQTPRYLIKTRGQQVTLSCSPISGHRSVSWYQQTPGQGLQFLFEYFSETQRNKGNFPGRFSGRQFSNSRSEMNVSTLELGDSALYLCASSSTTGSGNTIYFGEGSWLTVV.

The rearrangement uses TRBV19 and TRBJ2-7; 8 bases fit TRBD1. The CDR3 has 15 amino acids. Germline CDR1 is LNHDA and CDR2 is SQIVND (reference sequence). The V and J ends lost 5 bases and 3 bases, in that order; junction bases with no gene match: 9. The CDR3 DNA reads as TGTGCCAGTAGTTCCTCCGGAGACAGGGGCTACGAGCAGTACTTC. Protein product: CASSSSGDRGYEQYF.

The chain recombines TRBV7-2 with TRBJ1-1; D gene uncertain. Germline CDR1 SGHTA, CDR2 FQGNSA. Trimming stripped 2 bases from V and 0 bases from J, with 16 bases between. CDR3 length: 17 amino acids. The CDR3 DNA is TGTGCCAGCAGCTTAAGGATAACGAAGACCATGAACACTGAAGCTTTCTTT. This gives the protein CASSLRITKTMNTEAFF.

A note on this clone: At one of its ends the junction is not consistent with the germline gene, which may arise from a read error. The CDR3 loop is CASSFRTGNIGELFF. In DNA form, the CDR3 reads TGTGCCAGCAGCTTCCGGACAGGGAACATCGGGGAGCTGTTTTTT. This sequence joins TRBV7-2 and TRBJ2-2, with 8 bases fitting TRBD1. Germline lookup yields CDR1 SGHTA and CDR2 FQGNSA. The CDR3 runs 15 residues.

This clone was recorded once. The chain recombines TRBV14 with TRBJ2-3; TRBD2 is a possible D gene (5 bases). Germline assignment: CDR1 SGHDN and CDR2 FVKESK. V lost 1 base and J lost 0, with 8 bases in between. This CDR3 region has 15 residues. CDR3 bases: TGTGCCAGCAGCCAAGCGGAGGACAGCACAGATACGCAGTATTTT. It encodes CASSQAEDSTDTQYF.

The chain uses TRBV7-8 and TRBJ2-4; D tentatively fits TRBD1 or TRBD2 (6 bases each). Germline loops: CDR1 SGHVS, CDR2 FQNEAQ. The V and J ends lost 5 bases and 8 bases respectively, with 19 bases between them. The CDR3 is made up of 15 amino acids. The CDR3 sequence is CASSIGGLAGDIQYF. The CDR3 DNA follows: TGTGCCAGCAGCATAGGGGGGCTGGCGGGCGACATTCAGTACTTC.